Listed below are T cell receptor beta chains from one sample, sequenced in a study of Ad26.COV2.S vaccination and SARS-CoV-2 variants. Some clones are missing from TCRdb's copy, which holds only in-frame ones; the method was immunoSEQ multiplex PCR. In the table there are approximately 410,000 clones, around nine tenths of which are singletons. Sample: peripheral blood, taken in a trial of Ad26.COV2.S vaccine versus placebo. Receptors originate from a person aged 18 to 65 who received the Ad26.COV2.S COVID-19 vaccine or a placebo. Each CDR3 is given with its conserved first and last residue. D genes are given only for firm matches. The listing skips clone size in some rows; elsewhere it reads once, few, many or a size class.

DNA: TGTGCCAGCAGCCAAGATATGGGACAGGGATTTCAGCCCCAGCATTTT; CDR3: CASSQDMGQGFQPQHF; J: TRBJ1-5; size: once; D: TRBD1; V: TRBV4-2
DNA: TGTGCCAGCAGCCTATCAGCGCACACGCAGTTCTTC; CDR3: CASSLSAHTQFF; J: TRBJ2-1; size: once; D: -; V: TRBV7-8
DNA: TGTGCCAGCAGCCCGGACGCGAGCTCCTACGAGCAGTACTTC; CDR3: CASSPDASSYEQYF; J: TRBJ2-7; size: -; D: -; V: TRBV4-2
DNA: TGTGCCAGCAGTGTGGGTGGAGGATTCACCGGGGAGCTGTTTTTT; CDR3: CASSVGGGFTGELFF; J: TRBJ2-2; size: once; D: -; V: TRBV6-1
DNA: TGTGCCAGCAGCTTAAACGGACAAAATCAGCCCCAGCATTTT; CDR3: CASSLNGQNQPQHF; J: TRBJ1-5; size: few; D: -; V: TRBV7-9
DNA: TGTGCCAGCAGCCGAACCGCGGGAGAGCAGTTCTTC; CDR3: CASSRTAGEQFF; J: TRBJ2-1; size: -; D: -; V: TRBV7-8
DNA: TGTGCCAGCAGCCCCCGGGACAGGGGGTATCAGCCCCAGCATTTT; CDR3: CASSPRDRGYQPQHF; J: TRBJ1-5; size: -; D: TRBD1; V: TRBV14
DNA: TGTGCCAGTAGTACCGGGACAGTCTACAATGAGCAGTTCTTC; CDR3: CASSTGTVYNEQFF; J: TRBJ2-1; size: many; D: TRBD1; V: TRBV19
DNA: TGTGCCAGCAGCTCAATTCTTGGACAGGGGAGAAACACCATATATTTT; CDR3: CASSSILGQGRNTIYF; J: TRBJ1-3; size: -; D: TRBD1; V: TRBV7-8
DNA: TGTGCCAGCAGCAACGCCAACACAGATACGCAGTATTTT; CDR3: CASSNANTDTQYF; J: TRBJ2-3; size: -; D: -; V: TRBV7-3
DNA: TGTGCCAGCAGCCGCGACTCCTACGAGCAGTACTTC; CDR3: CASSRDSYEQYF; J: TRBJ2-7; size: -; D: -; V: TRBV5-4
DNA: TGTGCCAGCAGCTTGGAAAGAACCCAAGAGACCCAGTACTTC; CDR3: CASSLERTQETQYF; J: TRBJ2-5; size: -; D: -; V: TRBV5-5
DNA: TGTGCCAGCAGTAATCAACAATTCTCCCGTGAAGCTTTCTTT; CDR3: CASSNQQFSREAFF; J: TRBJ1-1; size: -; D: -; V: TRBV6-5
DNA: TGTGCCAGCAGCCCGGGGACAGGGCGGGCACCCCTCCACTTT; CDR3: CASSPGTGRAPLHF; J: TRBJ1-6; size: -; D: TRBD1; V: TRBV9
DNA: TGTGCCAGCAGTTTCCTGCAGTCCCATGGCTACACCTTC; CDR3: CASSFLQSHGYTF; J: TRBJ1-2; size: -; D: -; V: TRBV28
DNA: TGTGCCAGCAGCGTAGGCGGGATTACTGATGGCTACACCTTC; CDR3: CASSVGGITDGYTF; J: TRBJ1-2; size: -; D: -; V: TRBV9
DNA: TGTGCCAGCAGCTTAGCGCGGGGGTACAATGAGCAGTTCTTC; CDR3: CASSLARGYNEQFF; J: TRBJ2-1; size: -; D: TRBD2; V: TRBV7-2
DNA: TGTGCCAGCAGCTTTGACAGGGTGGGAACCGGGGAGCTGTTTTTT; CDR3: CASSFDRVGTGELFF; J: TRBJ2-2; size: -; D: TRBD1; V: TRBV7-2
DNA: TGTGCCAGCAGCTTATTCACTGGAAACACCATATATTTT; CDR3: CASSLFTGNTIYF; J: TRBJ1-3; size: -; D: -; V: TRBV7-8
DNA: TGTGCCAGCAGCCATCCCGCAGGGACCGGCTACGAGCAGTACTTC; CDR3: CASSHPAGTGYEQYF; J: TRBJ2-7; size: -; D: -; V: TRBV3-1/TRBV3-2
DNA: TGTGCCAGCAACCTCCGGACAGGGCGGTTCTCCTACAATGAGCAGTTCTTC; CDR3: CASNLRTGRFSYNEQFF; J: TRBJ2-1; size: -; D: TRBD1; V: TRBV5-8
DNA: TGTGCCAGCAGCAAATTACTAGGGACAGGGACTGGGGCCAACGTCCTGACTTTC; CDR3: CASSKLLGTGTGANVLTF; J: TRBJ2-6; size: -; D: -; V: TRBV21-1
DNA: TGTGCCAGTAGTATCGGACGGAAAGAAGCTTTCTTT; CDR3: CASSIGRKEAFF; J: TRBJ1-1; size: -; D: -; V: TRBV19
DNA: TGCGCCAGCAGTGAGTCCACTAGCGGGGCGATACCCTACAATGAGCAGTTCTTC; CDR3: CASSESTSGAIPYNEQFF; J: TRBJ2-1; size: -; D: TRBD2; V: TRBV10-2
DNA: TGTGCCAGCAGCGTATTCCCTTCGTTAGGACAGACCTCCTACAATGAGCAGTTCTTC; CDR3: CASSVFPSLGQTSYNEQFF; J: TRBJ2-1; size: -; D: -; V: TRBV9
DNA: TGCGCCAGCAGCTTGGGGCTAGCGGGGGCCCTACATGCGAACACCGGGGAGCTGTTTTTT; CDR3: CASSLGLAGALHANTGELFF; J: TRBJ2-2; size: -; D: TRBD2; V: TRBV5-1
DNA: TGTGCCAGCCGCGGCAGGAACTACAATGAGCAGTTCTTC; CDR3: CASRGRNYNEQFF; J: TRBJ2-1; size: -; D: -; V: TRBV28